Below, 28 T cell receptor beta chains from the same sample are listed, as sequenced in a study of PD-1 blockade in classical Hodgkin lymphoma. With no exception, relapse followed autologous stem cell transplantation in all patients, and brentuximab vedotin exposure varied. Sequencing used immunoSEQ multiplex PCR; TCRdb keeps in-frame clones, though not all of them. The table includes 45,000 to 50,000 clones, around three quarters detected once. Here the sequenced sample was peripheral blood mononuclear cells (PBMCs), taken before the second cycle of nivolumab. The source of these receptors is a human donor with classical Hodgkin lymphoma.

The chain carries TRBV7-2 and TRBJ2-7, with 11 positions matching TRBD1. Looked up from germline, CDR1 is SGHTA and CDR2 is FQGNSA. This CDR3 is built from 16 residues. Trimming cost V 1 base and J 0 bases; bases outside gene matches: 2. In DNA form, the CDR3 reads TGTGCCAGCAGCTTAGGCGGACAGGGGGCCTCCTACGAGCAGTACTTC. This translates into CASSLGGQGASYEQYF.

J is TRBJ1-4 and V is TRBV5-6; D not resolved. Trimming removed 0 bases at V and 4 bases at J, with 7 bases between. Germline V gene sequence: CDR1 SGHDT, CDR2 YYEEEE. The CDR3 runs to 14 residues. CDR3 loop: CASSLGRINEKLFF. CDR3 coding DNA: TGTGCCAGCAGCTTGGGTCGGATTAATGAAAAACTGTTTTTT. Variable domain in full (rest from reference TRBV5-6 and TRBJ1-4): DAGVTQSPTHLIKTRGQQVTLRCSPKSGHDTVSWYQQALGQGPQFIFQYYEEEERQRGNFPDRFSGHQFPNYSSELNVNALLLGDSALYLCASSLGRINEKLFFGSGTQLSVL.

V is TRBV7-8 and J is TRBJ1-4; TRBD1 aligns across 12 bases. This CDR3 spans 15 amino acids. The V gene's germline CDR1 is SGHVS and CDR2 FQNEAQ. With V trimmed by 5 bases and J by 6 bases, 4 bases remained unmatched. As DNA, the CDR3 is TGTGCCAGCAGCCCCCGGGACAGGGGGCATGAAAAACTGTTTTTT. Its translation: CASSPRDRGHEKLFF.

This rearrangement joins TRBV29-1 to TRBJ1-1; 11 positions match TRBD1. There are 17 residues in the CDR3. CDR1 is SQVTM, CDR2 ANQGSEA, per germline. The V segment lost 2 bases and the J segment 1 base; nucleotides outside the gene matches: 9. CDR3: CSVEWYGTGGRNTEAFF. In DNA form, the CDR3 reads TGCAGCGTTGAATGGTACGGGACAGGGGGAAGGAACACTGAAGCTTTCTTT.

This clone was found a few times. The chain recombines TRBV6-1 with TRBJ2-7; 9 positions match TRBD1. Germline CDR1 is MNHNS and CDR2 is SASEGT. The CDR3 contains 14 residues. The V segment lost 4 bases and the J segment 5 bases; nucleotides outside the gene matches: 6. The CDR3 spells CASSGRDRVNEQYF. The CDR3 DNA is TGTGCCAGCAGTGGGCGGGACAGGGTAAACGAGCAGTACTTC.

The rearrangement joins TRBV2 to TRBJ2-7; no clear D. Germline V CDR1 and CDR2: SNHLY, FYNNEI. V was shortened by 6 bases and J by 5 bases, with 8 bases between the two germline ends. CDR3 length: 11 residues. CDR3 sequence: CASSPVDEQYF. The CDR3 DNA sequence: TGTGCCAGCAGCCCGGTGGACGAGCAGTACTTC.

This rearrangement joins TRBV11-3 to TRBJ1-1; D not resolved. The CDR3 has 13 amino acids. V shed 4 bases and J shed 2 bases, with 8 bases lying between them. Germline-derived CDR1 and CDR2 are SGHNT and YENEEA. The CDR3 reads CASSSRTNTEAFF. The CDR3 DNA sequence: TGTGCCAGCAGCTCTCGCACAAACACTGAAGCTTTCTTT.

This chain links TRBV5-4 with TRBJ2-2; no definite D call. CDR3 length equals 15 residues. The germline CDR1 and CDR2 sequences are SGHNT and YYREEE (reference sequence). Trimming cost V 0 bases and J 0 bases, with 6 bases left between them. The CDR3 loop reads CASSLGFANTGELFF. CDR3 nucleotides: TGTGCCAGCAGCTTGGGGTTCGCGAACACCGGGGAGCTGTTTTTT.

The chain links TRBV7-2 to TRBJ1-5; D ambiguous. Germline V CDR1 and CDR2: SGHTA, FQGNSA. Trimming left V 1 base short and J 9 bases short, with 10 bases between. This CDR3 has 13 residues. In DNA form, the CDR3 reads TGTGCCAGCAGCTTAGTGGGGAGCGGGCCCCAGCATTTT. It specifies CASSLVGSGPQHF.

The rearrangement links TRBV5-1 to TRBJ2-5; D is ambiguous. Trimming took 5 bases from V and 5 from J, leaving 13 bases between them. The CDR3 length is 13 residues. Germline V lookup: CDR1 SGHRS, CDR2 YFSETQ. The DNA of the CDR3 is TGCGCCAGCAGGGGTCTAGTTGAGGAGACCCAGTACTTC. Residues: CASRGLVEETQYF.

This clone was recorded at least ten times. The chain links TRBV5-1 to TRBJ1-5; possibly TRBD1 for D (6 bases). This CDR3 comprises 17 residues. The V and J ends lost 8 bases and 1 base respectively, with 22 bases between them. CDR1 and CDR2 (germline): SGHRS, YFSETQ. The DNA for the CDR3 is TGCGCCAGGGTTGCAGGGACATACAGGGAGAGCAATCAGCCCCAGCATTTT. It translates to CARVAGTYRESNQPQHF.

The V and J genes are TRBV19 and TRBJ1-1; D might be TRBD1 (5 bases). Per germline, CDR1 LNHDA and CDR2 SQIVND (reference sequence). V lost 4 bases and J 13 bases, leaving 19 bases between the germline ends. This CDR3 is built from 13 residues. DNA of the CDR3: TGTGCCAGTAGTAGCCGAGACAGACCGCGGGATTTCTTT. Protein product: CASSSRDRPRDFF.

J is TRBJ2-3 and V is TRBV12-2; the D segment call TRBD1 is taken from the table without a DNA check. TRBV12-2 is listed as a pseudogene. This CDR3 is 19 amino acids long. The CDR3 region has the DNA TGTGCAAGCCTACCCGTAGGGGGCCGGGGTAGTCAGGGGACAGATACGCAGTATTTT. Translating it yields CASLPVGGRGSQGTDTQYF.

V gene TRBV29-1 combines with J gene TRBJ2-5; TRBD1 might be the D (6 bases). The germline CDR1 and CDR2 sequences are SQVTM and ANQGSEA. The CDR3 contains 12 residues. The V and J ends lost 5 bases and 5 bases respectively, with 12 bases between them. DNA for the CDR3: TGCAGCGTTTTGCAGGGGTGGGAGACCCAGTACTTC. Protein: CSVLQGWETQYF.

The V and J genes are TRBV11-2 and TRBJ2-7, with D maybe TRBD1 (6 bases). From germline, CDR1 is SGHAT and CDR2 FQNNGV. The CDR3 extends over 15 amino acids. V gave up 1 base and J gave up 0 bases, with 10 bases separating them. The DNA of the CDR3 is TGTGCCAGCAGCTTAGTGGGGGCCGTCTCCTACGAGCAGTACTTC. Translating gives CASSLVGAVSYEQYF.

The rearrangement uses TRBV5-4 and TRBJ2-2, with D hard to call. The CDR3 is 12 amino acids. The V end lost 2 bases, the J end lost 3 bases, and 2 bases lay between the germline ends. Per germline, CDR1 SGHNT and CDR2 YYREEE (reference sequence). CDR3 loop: CASSLYTGELFF. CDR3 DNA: TGTGCCAGCAGCTTATACACCGGGGAGCTGTTTTTT.

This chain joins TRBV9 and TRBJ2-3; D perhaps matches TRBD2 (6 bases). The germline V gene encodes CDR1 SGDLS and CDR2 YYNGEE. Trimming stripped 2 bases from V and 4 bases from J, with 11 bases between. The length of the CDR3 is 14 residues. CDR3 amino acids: CASSVGGNPDTQYF. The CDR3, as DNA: TGTGCCAGCAGCGTGGGCGGGAATCCAGATACGCAGTATTTT.

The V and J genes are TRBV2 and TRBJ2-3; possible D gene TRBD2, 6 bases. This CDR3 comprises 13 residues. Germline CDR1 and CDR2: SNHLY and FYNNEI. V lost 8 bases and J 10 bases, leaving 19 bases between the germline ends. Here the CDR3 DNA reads TGTGCCAGCGTTCGGAGGGAGGAGACTCCGCAGTATTTT. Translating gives CASVRREETPQYF. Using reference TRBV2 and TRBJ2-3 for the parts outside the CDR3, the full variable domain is EPEVTQTPSHQVTQMGQEVILRCVPISNHLYFYWYRQILGQKVEFLVSFYNNEISEKSEIFDDQFSVERPDGSNFTLKIRSTKLEDSAMYFCASVRREETPQYFGPGTRLTVL.

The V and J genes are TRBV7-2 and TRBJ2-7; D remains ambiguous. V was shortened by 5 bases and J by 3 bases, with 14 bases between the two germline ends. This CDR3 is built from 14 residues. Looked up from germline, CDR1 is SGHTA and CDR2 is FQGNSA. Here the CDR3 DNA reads TGTGCCAGCAGCCGAACGGGCACAAACTACGAGCAGTACTTC. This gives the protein CASSRTGTNYEQYF.

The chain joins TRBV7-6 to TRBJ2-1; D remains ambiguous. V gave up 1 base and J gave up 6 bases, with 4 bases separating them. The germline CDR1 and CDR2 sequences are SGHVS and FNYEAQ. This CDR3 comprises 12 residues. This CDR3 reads CASSLEGNEQFF. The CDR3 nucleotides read TGTGCCAGCAGCTTAGAGGGCAATGAGCAGTTCTTC.

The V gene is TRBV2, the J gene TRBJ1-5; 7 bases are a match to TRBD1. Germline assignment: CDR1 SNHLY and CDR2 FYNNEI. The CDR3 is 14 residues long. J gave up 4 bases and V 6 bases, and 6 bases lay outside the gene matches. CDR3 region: CASSRGGRNQPQHF. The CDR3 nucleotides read TGTGCCAGCAGCAGGGGGGGAAGAAATCAGCCCCAGCATTTT.

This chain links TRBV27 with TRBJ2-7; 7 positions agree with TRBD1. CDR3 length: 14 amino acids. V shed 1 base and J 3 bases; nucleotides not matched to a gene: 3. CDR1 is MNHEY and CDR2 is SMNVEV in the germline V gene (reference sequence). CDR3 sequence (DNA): TGTGCCAGCAGTTTATACAGGGGAGACTACGAGCAGTACTTC. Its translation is CASSLYRGDYEQYF.

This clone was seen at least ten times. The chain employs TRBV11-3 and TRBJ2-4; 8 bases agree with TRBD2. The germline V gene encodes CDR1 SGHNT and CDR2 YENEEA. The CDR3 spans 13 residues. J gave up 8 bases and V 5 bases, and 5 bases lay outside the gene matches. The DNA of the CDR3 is TGTGCCAGCAGCCCCGTCGGGGGGGACATTCAGTACTTC. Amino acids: CASSPVGGDIQYF.

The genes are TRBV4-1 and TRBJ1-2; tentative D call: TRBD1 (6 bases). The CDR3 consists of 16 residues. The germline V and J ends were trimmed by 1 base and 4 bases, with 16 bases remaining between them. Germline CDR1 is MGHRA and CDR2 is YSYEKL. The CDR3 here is CASSQGFTGNLYGYTF. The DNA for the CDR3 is TGCGCCAGCAGCCAAGGATTCACAGGGAACCTCTATGGCTACACCTTC.

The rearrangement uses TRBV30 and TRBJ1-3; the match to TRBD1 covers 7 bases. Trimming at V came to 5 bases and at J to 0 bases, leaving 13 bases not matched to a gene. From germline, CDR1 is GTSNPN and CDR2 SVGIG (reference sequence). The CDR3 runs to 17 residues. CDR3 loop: CAWGHTHRGNSGNTIYF. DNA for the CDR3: TGTGCCTGGGGTCATACTCACAGGGGCAACTCTGGAAACACCATATATTTT.

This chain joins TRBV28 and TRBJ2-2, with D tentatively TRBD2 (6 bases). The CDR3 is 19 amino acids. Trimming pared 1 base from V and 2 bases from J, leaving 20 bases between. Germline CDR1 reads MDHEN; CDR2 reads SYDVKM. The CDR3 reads CASSLYLAGTGANTGELFF. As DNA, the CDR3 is TGTGCCAGCAGTTTATATCTGGCGGGGACCGGGGCTAACACCGGGGAGCTGTTTTTT.

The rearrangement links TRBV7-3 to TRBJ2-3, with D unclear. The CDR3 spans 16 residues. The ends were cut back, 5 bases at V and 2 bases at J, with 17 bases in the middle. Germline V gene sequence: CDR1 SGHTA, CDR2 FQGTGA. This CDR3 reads CASSRRPMAVTDTQYF. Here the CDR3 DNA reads TGTGCCAGCAGCAGACGACCCATGGCCGTCACAGATACGCAGTATTTT.

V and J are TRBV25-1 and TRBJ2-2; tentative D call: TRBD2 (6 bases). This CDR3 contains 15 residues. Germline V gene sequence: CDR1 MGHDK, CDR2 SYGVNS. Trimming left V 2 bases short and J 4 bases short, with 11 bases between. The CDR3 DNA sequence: TGTGCCAGCAGTGAACCGGCGGGGCTCACCGGGGAGCTGTTTTTT. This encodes CASSEPAGLTGELFF.